This T cell receptor beta chain originates from a study of blood T cell repertoires in COVID-19. Study background: In each case, the material was cDNA or gDNA derived from T cells, B-cell-depleted T cells, or PBMCs.

In the source study's methods: It was from reference gene primer amplification that nucleated cell counts were estimated. The method was immunoSEQ multiplex PCR; TCRdb's version includes in-frame clones alone and lacks a portion of them. V and J calls and clone size are given by that table; D and trimming were obtained from the DNA. This table has some 120,000 clones, around 80% appearing once. This CDR3 is built from 12 residues. V lost 6 bases, J lost 10 bases, and 6 bases stayed unmatched. The chain has TRBV12-3 or TRBV12-4 and TRBJ2-5; TRBD1 matches 9 bases. Source material: peripheral blood. The receptor was derived from a woman aged 50 to 60 with acute or convalescent COVID-19. CDR3 DNA sequence: TGTGCCAGCAGGCCGACAGGGGGAGGCCAGTACTTC. It encodes CASRPTGGGQYF.